The entry that follows covers one T cell receptor beta chain sequence. Its antigen is still unknown. Germline values: CDR1 MDHEN, CDR2 SYDVKM. V gave up 2 bases and J gave up 3 bases, with 13 bases separating them. CDR3 length: 15 residues. Using its own MiXCR run on the reads, TCRdb lists one record per CDR3 protein. The data contain 900,000 to 950,000 distinct CDR3 sequences, roughly 30% of them seen just once; the ten biggest clones take up 13%. This entry comes from a study of T cell repertoires in cytomegalovirus infection. Across the study: In public TCR beta signatures, there were indications of both CMV infection and matching HLA type.

Study findings and constraints: HLA-C-restricted TCR beta clonotypes specific for CMV led the ex vivo response.

The V call is TRBV28, the J call TRBJ1-1; D perhaps matches TRBD1 (6 bases). The clonotype originates from a human donor in good health (CMV status not recorded). Some clones in this sample may be carry-over from other donors' samples. Sample: cultured CD8+ T cells from PBMCs, taken from culture after CMV antigen stimulation. The CDR3: CASSLEGGVDTEAFF. CDR3 nucleotides: TGTGCCAGCAGTTTAGAGGGGGGGGTAGACACTGAAGCTTTCTTT.